The rows below give T cell receptor beta chains drawn from one sample of a study of cytomegalovirus exposure and HLA in healthy donors. TCRdb keeps only in-frame clones here, not all; method: immunoSEQ multiplex PCR. The repertoire includes about 150,000 clones, 86% of them detected once, and approximately 2% sits in the top ten. Sequencing used PBMCs. All receptors derive from a human donor in good health. Both conserved end residues are part of each CDR3. The order of the fields is V gene, D gene, clone size, J gene, CDR3 protein, CDR3 DNA. D genes are given only for firm matches. Clone size, where shown, is once, few, many, or a class for clones that have expanded.

TRBV29-1	-	-	TRBJ2-5	CSVLQGPQTQYF	TGCAGCGTACTACAGGGTCCGCAGACCCAGTACTTC
TRBV27	-	once	TRBJ1-1	CASSLYIGRHQAFF	TGTGCCAGCAGTCTTTATATTGGGAGACACCAAGCTTTCTTT
TRBV9	TRBD2	few	TRBJ2-7	CASSARLAGGDYEQYF	TGTGCCAGCAGCGCTAGACTAGCGGGAGGGGACTACGAGCAGTACTTC
TRBV7-3	TRBD1	-	TRBJ2-3	CASSRGQSYEDTQYF	TGTGCCAGCTCGAGGGGACAGAGCTATGAGGATACGCAGTATTTT
TRBV29-1	-	-	TRBJ2-6	CSVEDLTGGQGGANVLTF	TGCAGCGTTGAAGACCTAACCGGGGGGCAAGGTGGGGCCAACGTCCTGACTTTC
TRBV28	-	-	TRBJ2-5	CASSPQAVLETQYF	TGTGCCAGCAGCCCACAGGCGGTACTCGAGACCCAGTACTTC
TRBV14	-	-	TRBJ2-7	CASSQALLSYEQYF	TGTGCCAGCAGCCAAGCACTGCTCTCCTACGAGCAGTACTTC
TRBV5-8	TRBD1	-	TRBJ1-4	CASSLGQGNEKLFF	TGTGCCAGCAGCCTCGGACAGGGTAATGAAAAACTGTTTTTT
TRBV30	-	-	TRBJ2-7	CAWRADLRYEQYF	TGTGCCTGGAGGGCAGATTTAAGATACGAGCAGTACTTC
TRBV7-3	TRBD1	-	TRBJ1-1	CASRAGTGETEAFF	TGTGCCAGCAGGGCCGGGACAGGGGAGACTGAAGCTTTCTTT
TRBV2	TRBD2	-	TRBJ2-7	CASSGLAGARQYF	TGTGCCAGCAGTGGGCTAGCGGGAGCTCGGCAGTACTTC
TRBV20-1	-	once	TRBJ2-1	CSARGAYEQFF	TGCAGTGCTAGGGGGGCCTATGAGCAGTTCTTC
TRBV18	-	-	TRBJ1-4	CASSRGGNNEKLFF	TGTGCCAGCTCACGCGGGGGGAATAATGAAAAACTGTTTTTT
TRBV6-5	-	once	TRBJ1-1	CASRRGPSGTEAFF	TGTGCCAGCAGACGCGGCCCCTCGGGCACTGAAGCTTTCTTT
TRBV5-6	TRBD1	-	TRBJ1-5	CASSLAWDSNQPQHF	TGTGCCAGCAGCTTGGCCTGGGACAGTAATCAGCCCCAGCATTTT
TRBV30	TRBD2	-	TRBJ2-1	CAWSVLAGVFDEQFF	TGTGCCTGGAGTGTACTAGCGGGAGTATTCGATGAGCAGTTCTTC
TRBV18	-	-	TRBJ2-7	CASSPRRDSYEQYF	TGTGCCAGCTCACCGCGACGGGACTCCTACGAGCAGTACTTC
TRBV6-4	TRBD2	-	TRBJ2-1	CASSDYPGLAGDEQFF	TGTGCCAGCAGTGATTACCCGGGACTAGCGGGCGACGAGCAGTTCTTC
TRBV9	TRBD1	-	TRBJ2-1	CASSVDGQGTYNEQFF	TGTGCCAGCAGCGTAGATGGACAGGGGACTTACAATGAGCAGTTCTTC
TRBV30	-	-	TRBJ1-2	CAWSTPREQGSPYGYTF	TGTGCCTGGAGTACCCCCCGTGAACAGGGATCACCATATGGCTACACCTTC
TRBV6-1	TRBD1	once	TRBJ1-5	CASSDWDRVRQPQHF	TGTGCCAGCAGTGATTGGGACAGGGTTCGGCAGCCCCAGCATTTT
TRBV6-6	TRBD2	-	TRBJ2-1	CASSHSGGTYNEQFF	TGTGCCAGCAGCCATAGCGGGGGGACCTACAATGAGCAGTTCTTC
TRBV27	-	few	TRBJ2-2	CASSLLPTGTNTGELFF	TGTGCCAGCAGTTTATTGCCCACGGGGACTAACACCGGGGAGCTGTTTTTT
TRBV7-2	TRBD1	-	TRBJ2-7	CASSTQTGDTNEQYF	TGTGCCAGCAGCACCCAGACAGGGGATACTAACGAGCAGTACTTC
TRBV2	TRBD1	-	TRBJ2-4	CASRPGTAANIQYF	TGTGCCAGCAGACCTGGGACAGCAGCAAACATTCAGTACTTC
TRBV18	-	-	TRBJ1-1	CASSRGQNTEAFF	TGTGCCAGCTCCCGCGGACAGAACACTGAAGCTTTCTTT
TRBV7-2	TRBD1	-	TRBJ1-2	CASSYRQGQGGYTF	TGTGCCAGCAGCTACCGACAGGGCCAAGGAGGCTACACCTTC
TRBV9	-	-	TRBJ2-1	CASSERIASYNEQFF	TGTGCCAGCAGCGAACGTATAGCGTCTTACAATGAGCAGTTCTTC